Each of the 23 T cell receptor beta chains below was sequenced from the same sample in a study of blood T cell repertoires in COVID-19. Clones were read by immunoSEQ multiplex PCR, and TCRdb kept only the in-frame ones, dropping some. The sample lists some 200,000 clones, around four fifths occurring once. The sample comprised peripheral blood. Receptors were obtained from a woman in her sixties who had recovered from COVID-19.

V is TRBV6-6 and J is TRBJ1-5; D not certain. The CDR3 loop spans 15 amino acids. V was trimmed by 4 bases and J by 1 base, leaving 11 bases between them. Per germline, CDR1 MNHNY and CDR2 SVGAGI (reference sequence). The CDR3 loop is CASSWLESSNQPQHF. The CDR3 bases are TGTGCCAGCAGTTGGTTGGAGTCCAGCAATCAGCCCCAGCATTTT.

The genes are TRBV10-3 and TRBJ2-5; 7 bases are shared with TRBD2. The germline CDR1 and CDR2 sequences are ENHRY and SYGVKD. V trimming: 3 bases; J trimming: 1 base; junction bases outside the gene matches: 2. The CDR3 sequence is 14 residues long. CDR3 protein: CAISEGTTQETQYF. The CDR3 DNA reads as TGTGCCATCAGTGAAGGGACTACCCAAGAGACCCAGTACTTC.

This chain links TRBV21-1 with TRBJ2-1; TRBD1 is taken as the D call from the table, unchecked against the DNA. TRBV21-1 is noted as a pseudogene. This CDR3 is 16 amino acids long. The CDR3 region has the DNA TGTGCCAGCAACCCCCCCGGACAGCTGATTTACAATGAGCAGTTCTTC. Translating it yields CASNPPGQLIYNEQFF.

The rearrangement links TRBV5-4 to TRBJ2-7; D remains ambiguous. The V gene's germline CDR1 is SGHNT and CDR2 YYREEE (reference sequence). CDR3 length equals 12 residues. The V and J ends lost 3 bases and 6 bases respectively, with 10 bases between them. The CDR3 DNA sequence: TGTGCCAGCAGCTCTCTAACGGGCGAGCAGTACTTC. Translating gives CASSSLTGEQYF.

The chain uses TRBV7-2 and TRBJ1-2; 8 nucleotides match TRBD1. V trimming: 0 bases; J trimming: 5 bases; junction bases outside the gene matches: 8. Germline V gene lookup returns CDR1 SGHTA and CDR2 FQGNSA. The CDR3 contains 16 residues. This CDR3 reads CASSLALDRAYYGYTF. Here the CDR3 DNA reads TGTGCCAGCAGCTTAGCCTTGGACAGGGCTTATTATGGCTACACCTTC.

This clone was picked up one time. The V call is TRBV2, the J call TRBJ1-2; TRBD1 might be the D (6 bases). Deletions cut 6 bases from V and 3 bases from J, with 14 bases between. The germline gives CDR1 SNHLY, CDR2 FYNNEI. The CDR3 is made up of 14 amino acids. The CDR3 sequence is CASSLRDIYYGYTF. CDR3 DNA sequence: TGTGCCAGCAGCCTCCGGGACATCTACTATGGCTACACCTTC.

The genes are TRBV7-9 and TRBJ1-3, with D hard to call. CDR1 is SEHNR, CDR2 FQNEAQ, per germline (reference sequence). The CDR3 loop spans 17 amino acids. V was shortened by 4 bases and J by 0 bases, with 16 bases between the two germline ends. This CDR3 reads CASSSTGLSSSGNTIYF. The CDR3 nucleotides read TGTGCCAGCAGCTCCACTGGACTCTCGAGCTCTGGAAACACCATATATTTT.

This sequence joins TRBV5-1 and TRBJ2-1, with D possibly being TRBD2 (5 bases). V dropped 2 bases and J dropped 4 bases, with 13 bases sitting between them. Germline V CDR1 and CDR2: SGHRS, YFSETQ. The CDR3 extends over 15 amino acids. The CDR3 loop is CASSFLLGSYNEQFF. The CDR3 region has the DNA TGCGCCAGCAGCTTTTTACTAGGAAGTTACAATGAGCAGTTCTTC.

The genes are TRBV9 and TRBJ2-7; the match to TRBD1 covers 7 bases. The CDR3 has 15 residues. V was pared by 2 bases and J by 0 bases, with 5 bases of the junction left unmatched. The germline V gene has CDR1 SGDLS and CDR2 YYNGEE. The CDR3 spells CASSVGTVASYEQYF. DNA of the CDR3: TGTGCCAGCAGCGTCGGGACAGTTGCCTCCTACGAGCAGTACTTC. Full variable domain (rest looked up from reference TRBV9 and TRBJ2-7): DSGVTQTPKHLITATGQRVTLRCSPRSGDLSVYWYQQSLDQGLQFLIQYYNGEERAKGNILERFSAQQFPDLHSELNLSSLELGDSALYFCASSVGTVASYEQYFGPGTRLTVT.

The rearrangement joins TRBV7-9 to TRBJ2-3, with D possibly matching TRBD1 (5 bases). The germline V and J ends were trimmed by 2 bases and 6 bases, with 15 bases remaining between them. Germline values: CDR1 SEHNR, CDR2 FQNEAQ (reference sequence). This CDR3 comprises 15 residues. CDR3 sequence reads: CASSLQRRARDTQYF. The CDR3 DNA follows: TGTGCCAGCAGCTTACAACGCAGGGCGAGGGATACGCAGTATTTT. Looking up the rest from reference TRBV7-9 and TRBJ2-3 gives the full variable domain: DTGVSQNPRHKITKRGQNVTFRCDPISEHNRLYWYRQTLGQGPEFLTYFQNEAQLEKSRLLSDRFSAERPKGSFSTLEIQRTEQGDSAMYLCASSLQRRARDTQYFGPGTRLTVL.

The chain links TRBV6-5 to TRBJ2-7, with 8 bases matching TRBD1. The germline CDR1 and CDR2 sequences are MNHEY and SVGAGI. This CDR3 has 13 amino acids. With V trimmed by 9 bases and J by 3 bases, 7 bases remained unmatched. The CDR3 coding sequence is TGTGCCAGTACTGGACAGGGATACTACGAGCAGTACTTC. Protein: CASTGQGYYEQYF.

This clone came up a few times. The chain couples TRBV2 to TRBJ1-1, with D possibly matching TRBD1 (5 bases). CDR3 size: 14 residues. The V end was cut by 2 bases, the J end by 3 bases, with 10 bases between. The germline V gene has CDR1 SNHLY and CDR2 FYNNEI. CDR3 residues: CASSEFGGDTEAFF. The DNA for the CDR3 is TGTGCCAGCAGTGAATTCGGAGGGGACACTGAAGCTTTCTTT.

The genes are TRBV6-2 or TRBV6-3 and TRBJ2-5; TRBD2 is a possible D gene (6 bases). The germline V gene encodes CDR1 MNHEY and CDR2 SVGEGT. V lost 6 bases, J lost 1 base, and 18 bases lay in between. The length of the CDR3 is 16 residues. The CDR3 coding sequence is TGTGCCAGCAGCAGCCGGACTATCCCCCTCCAAGAGACCCAGTACTTC. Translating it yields CASSSRTIPLQETQYF.

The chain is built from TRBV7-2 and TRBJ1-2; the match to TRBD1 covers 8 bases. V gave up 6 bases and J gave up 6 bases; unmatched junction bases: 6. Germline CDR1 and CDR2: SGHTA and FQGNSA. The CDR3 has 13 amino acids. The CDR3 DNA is TGTGCCAGCAGTCCGACAGGGGTGAATGGCTACACCTTC. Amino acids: CASSPTGVNGYTF.

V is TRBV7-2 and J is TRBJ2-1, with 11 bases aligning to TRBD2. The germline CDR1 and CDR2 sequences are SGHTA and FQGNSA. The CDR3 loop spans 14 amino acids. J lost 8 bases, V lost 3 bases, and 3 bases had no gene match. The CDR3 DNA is TGTGCCAGCAGCTTTAGCGGGGGGGCGGATGAGCAGTTCTTC. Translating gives CASSFSGGADEQFF.

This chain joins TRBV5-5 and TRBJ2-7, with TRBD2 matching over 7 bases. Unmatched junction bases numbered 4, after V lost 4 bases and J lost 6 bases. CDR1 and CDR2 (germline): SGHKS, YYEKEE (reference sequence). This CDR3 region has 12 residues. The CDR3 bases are TGTGCCAGCAGCGCGGGAGCCTTCGAGCAGTACTTC. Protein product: CASSAGAFEQYF.

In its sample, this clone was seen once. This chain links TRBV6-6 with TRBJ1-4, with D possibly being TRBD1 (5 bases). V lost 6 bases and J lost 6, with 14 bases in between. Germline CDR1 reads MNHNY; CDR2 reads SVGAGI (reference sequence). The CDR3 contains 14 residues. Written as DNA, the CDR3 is TGTGCCAGCAGCCTTGCGGGGGGGTATGAAAAACTGTTTTTT. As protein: CASSLAGGYEKLFF.

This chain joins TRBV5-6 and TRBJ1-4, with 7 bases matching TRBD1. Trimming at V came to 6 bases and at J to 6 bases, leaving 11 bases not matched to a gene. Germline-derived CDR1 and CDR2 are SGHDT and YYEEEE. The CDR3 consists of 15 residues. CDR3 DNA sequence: TGTGCCAGCACCTCTATGGGCAGGGGGGATGAAAAACTGTTTTTT. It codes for CASTSMGRGDEKLFF.

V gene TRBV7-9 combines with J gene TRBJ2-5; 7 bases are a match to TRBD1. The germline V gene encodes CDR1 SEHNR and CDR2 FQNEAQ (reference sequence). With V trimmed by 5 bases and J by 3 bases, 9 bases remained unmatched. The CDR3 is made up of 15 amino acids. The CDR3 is CASSQQGIGKETQYF. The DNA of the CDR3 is TGTGCCAGCAGCCAACAGGGGATTGGTAAAGAGACCCAGTACTTC. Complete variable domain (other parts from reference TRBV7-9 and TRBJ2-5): DTGVSQNPRHKITKRGQNVTFRCDPISEHNRLYWYRQTLGQGPEFLTYFQNEAQLEKSRLLSDRFSAERPKGSFSTLEIQRTEQGDSAMYLCASSQQGIGKETQYFGPGTRLLVL.

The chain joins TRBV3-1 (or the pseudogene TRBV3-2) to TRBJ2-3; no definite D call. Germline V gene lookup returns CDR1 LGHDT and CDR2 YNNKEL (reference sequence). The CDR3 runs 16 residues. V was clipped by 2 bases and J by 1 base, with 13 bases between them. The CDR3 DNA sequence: TGTGCCAGCAGCCAAACGGATAGCAGCCGCACAGATACGCAGTATTTT. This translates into CASSQTDSSRTDTQYF.

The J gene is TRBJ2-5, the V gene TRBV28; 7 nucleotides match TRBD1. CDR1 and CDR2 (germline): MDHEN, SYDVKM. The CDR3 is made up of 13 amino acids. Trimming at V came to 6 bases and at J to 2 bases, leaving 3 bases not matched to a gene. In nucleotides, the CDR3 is TGTGCCAGCAGATCGACAGGGCAAGAGACCCAGTACTTC. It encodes CASRSTGQETQYF.

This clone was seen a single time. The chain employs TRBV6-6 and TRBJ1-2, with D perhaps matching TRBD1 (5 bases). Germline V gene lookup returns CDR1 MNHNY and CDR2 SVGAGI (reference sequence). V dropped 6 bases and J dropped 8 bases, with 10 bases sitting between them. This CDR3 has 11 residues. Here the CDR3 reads CASRGQGGYTF. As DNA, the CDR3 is TGTGCCAGCAGAGGACAAGGCGGCTACACCTTC.

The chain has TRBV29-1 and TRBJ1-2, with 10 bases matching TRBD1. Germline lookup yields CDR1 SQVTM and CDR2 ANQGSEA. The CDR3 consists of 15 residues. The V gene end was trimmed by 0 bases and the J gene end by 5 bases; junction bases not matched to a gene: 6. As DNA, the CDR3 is TGCAGCGTTGAAGATCGCCGACAGGGGGCTTATGGCTACACCTTC. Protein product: CSVEDRRQGAYGYTF. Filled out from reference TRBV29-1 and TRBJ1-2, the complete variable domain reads SAVISQKPSRDICQRGTSLTIQCQVDSQVTMMFWYRQQPGQSLTLIATANQGSEATYESGFVIDKFPISRPNLTFSTLTVSNMSPEDSSIYLCSVEDRRQGAYGYTFGSGTRLTVV.